This T cell receptor (beta chain) is from a study of shared clonotypes between healthy human individuals. From germline, CDR1 is MDHEN and CDR2 SYDVKM. Trimming took 7 bases from V and 5 from J, leaving 11 bases between them. The CDR3 runs 12 residues. Sequencing used immunoSEQ multiplex PCR; TCRdb keeps in-frame clones, though not all of them. The top ten hold approximately 0.45% of the sample, which has 1.5 million to 1.9 million clones, 95% to 99% seen once. The chain uses TRBV28 and TRBJ1-2, with D maybe TRBD1 (5 bases). The origin of this receptor is a man aged 25 to 45 in good health. Material for sequencing was naive CD4+ T cells sorted from blood. Noted subset: CD45RA+ positively selected. The CDR3 spells CASTLGGYGYTF. For the CDR3, the DNA is TGTGCCAGCACCCTCGGGGGATATGGCTACACCTTC.